This T cell receptor (beta chain) was documented in a study of T cells in narcolepsy (dated by TCRdb to the late 2010s). In terms of the full investigation: Patients with narcolepsy type 1 or type 2 (NT1, NT2) and healthy control donors were enrolled in the study. The study used TCR Vbeta sequencing to track clonotypes in blood and CSF while looking for autoreactive T cells in narcolepsy patients that target self-antigens of hypocretin neurons (hypocretin, TRIB2).

The CDR3 runs 11 amino acids, cysteine and phenylalanine included. The kept DNA is CDR3 alone, 33 bases in frame from the first base. CDR1 and CDR2, looked up from the germline V gene (reference sequence), are GTSNPN and SVGIG. The junction carries 8 bases between V and J, which are trimmed by 4 bases and 5 bases respectively. Libraries came from the immunoSEQ multiplex PCR assay. TCRdb provides this immuneACCESS table in a form limited to in-frame rearrangements. Some clones are lacking; in checked studies, under half of them reflect an unresolved V gene, and why the rest are absent is not known. The sample has more than 30,000 clones on record, about 80% of them singletons. In total, the top ten clones hold roughly 1.2% of the sample. In regard to this clone: No cognate antigen has been identified for it. Base qualities were left out, and no much larger clone turns up one base away.

Findings and caveats that apply to the study as a whole: According to the report, autoreactive clonotypes were detected serially in the blood of the same patients and of different patients, but not in healthy controls. Numbers of sequenced blood memory CD4+ clonotypes were comparable, with averages of some 40,000 in patients and approximately 33,000 in controls. HCRT-specific and TRIB2-specific autoreactive clonotypes were highlighted in plots that compared CD4+ T cell clonotypes in CSF versus blood from the same patient. Certain blood memory CD4+ repertoires from patients and controls had no sequences that matched autoreactive T cell clones.

For TCR Vbeta sequencing, memory CD4+ T cells were sorted ex vivo from the peripheral blood of narcolepsy patients and healthy controls. The clonotype originates from a human donor with narcolepsy. The sample was CD45RA- memory CD4+ T cells from PBMCs. The sample's cell subset or site, from its label and the paper: memory T cells sorted ex vivo from peripheral blood. The V and J genes are TRBV30 and TRBJ1-2, with the D gene too uncertain to name. The CDR3 has the sequence CAWNGAYGYTF. The DNA is TGTGCCTGGAATGGTGCATATGGCTACACCTTC.